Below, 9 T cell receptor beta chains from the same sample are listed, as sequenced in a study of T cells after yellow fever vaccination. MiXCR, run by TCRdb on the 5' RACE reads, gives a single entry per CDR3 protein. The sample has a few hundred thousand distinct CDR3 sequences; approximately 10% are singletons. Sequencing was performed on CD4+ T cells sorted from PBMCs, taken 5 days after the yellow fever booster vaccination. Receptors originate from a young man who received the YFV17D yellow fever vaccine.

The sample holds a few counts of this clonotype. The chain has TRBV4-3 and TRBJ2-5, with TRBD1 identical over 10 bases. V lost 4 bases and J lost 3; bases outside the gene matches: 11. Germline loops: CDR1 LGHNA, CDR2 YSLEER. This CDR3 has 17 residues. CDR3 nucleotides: TGCGCCAGCAGCCCTGATACCACCGGGACAGGGGAAGAGACCCAGTACTTC. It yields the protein CASSPDTTGTGEETQYF.

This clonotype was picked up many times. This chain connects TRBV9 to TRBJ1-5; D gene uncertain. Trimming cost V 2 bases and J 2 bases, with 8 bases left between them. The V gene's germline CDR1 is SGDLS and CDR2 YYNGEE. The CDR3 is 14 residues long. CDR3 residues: CASSVGVGNQPQHF. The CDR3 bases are TGTGCCAGCAGCGTGGGAGTCGGCAATCAGCCCCAGCATTTT.

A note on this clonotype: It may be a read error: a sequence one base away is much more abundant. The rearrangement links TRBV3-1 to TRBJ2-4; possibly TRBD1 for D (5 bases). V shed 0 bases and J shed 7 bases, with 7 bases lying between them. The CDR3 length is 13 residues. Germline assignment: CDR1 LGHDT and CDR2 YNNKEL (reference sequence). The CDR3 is CASSQDRANIQYF. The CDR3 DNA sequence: TGTGCCAGCAGCCAAGACAGGGCGAACATTCAGTACTTC.

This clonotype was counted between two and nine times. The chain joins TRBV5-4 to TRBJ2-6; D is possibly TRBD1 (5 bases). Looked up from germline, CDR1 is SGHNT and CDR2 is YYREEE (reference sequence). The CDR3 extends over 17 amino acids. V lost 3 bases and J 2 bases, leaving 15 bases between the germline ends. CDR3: CASSSPTQGAGANVLTF. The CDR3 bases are TGTGCCAGCAGCTCCCCTACCCAAGGGGCTGGGGCCAACGTCCTGACTTTC.

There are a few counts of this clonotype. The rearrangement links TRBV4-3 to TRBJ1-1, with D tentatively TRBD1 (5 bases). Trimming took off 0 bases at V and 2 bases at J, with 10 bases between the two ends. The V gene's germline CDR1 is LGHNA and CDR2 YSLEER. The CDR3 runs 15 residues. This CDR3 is CASSQDGAGNTEAFF. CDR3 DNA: TGCGCCAGCAGCCAAGATGGGGCGGGTAACACTGAAGCTTTCTTT.

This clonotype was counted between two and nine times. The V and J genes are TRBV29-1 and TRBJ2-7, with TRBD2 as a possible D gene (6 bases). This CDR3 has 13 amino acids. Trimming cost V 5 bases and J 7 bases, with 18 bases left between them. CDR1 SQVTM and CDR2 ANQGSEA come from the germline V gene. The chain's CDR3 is CSVLDLRSGEQYF. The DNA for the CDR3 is TGCAGCGTTCTTGACCTTAGGAGCGGGGAGCAGTACTTC.

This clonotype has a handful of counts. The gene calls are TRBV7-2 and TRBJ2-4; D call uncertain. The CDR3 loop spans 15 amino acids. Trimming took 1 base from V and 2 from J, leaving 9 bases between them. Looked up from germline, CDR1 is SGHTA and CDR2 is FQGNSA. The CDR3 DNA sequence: TGTGCCAGCAGCTTAGAGTCCTTGTCCAAAAACATTCAGTACTTC. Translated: CASSLESLSKNIQYF.

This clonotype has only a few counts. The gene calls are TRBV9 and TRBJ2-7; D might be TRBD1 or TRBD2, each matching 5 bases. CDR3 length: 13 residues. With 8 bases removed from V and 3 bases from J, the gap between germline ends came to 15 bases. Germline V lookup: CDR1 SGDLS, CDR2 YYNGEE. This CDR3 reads CASSLGENYEQYF. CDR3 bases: TGTGCCAGTAGTTTGGGGGAAAACTACGAGCAGTACTTC.

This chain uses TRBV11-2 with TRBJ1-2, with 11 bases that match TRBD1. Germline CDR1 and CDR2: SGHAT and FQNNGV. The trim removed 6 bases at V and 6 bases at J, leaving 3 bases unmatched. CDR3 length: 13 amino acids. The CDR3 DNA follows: TGTGCCAGCAGTCGGACAGGGGGCGATGGCTACACCTTC. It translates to CASSRTGGDGYTF.